A selection of T cell receptor beta chains follows, all from one sample in a study of cytomegalovirus exposure and HLA in healthy donors. Sequencing was performed with immunoSEQ multiplex PCR; in TCRdb, only in-frame clones are kept and a portion is missing. Of tens of thousands of clones listed, about 94% are singletons. Sample: PBMCs. The receptors derive from a man between 18 and 29 years old in good health and CMV-seropositive. The CDR3 runs from the conserved cysteine through the conserved F or W. A D gene is named only where the DNA matches it firmly. Clone size is shown for a subset of rows, as once, few, many or a class of expanded clone.

d_call	v_call	j_call	clone_size	cdr3_nt	cdr3_aa
.	TRBV5-1	TRBJ2-1	.	TGCGCCAGCAGCTTGGATAGTTTTAATGAGCAGTTCTTC	CASSLDSFNEQFF
TRBD1	TRBV6-1	TRBJ1-5	.	TGTGCCAGCAGGACTACAGGGGGTATTAAGCCCCAGCATTTT	CASRTTGGIKPQHF
.	TRBV5-1	TRBJ1-1	.	TGCGCCAGCAGCTCACTTAATCCAGGGGAGTTGGGGACTGAAGCTTTCTTT	CASSSLNPGELGTEAFF
TRBD2	TRBV5-6	TRBJ2-1	.	TGTGCCAGCAGCTTGGTGAAAAGCGGGAGTTCCTACAATGAGCAGTTCTTC	CASSLVKSGSSYNEQFF
TRBD1	TRBV9	TRBJ2-5	.	TGTGCCAGCAGCGTAAGGGGGCTAGTCCAAGAGACCCAGTACTTC	CASSVRGLVQETQYF
.	TRBV19	TRBJ1-2	few	TGTGCCAGTAGTATAGTGCAGGCTAACTATGGCTACACCTTC	CASSIVQANYGYTF
TRBD2	TRBV11-2	TRBJ2-7	.	TGTGCCAGCAGCTTCGGGACTAGCGGTTTGGCCTACGAGCAGTACTTC	CASSFGTSGLAYEQYF
.	TRBV5-1	TRBJ2-5	.	TGCGCCAGCAGCTTACAGGGGGGGGGTGAGACCCAGTACTTC	CASSLQGGGETQYF
TRBD2	TRBV4-1	TRBJ2-1	.	TGCGCCAGCAGCCAACCCCTTCGCGGGAGGGTATCTGAGCAGTTCTTC	CASSQPLRGRVSEQFF
TRBD2	TRBV14	TRBJ2-1	.	TGTGCCAGCAGCCAAGAGTGGACTAGCGGGATTGTATTACGGAATGAGCAGTTCTTC	CASSQEWTSGIVLRNEQFF
TRBD1	TRBV2	TRBJ2-5	.	TGTGCCAGCAGTGGATCCGGGACAGGGGCAGAGACCCAGTACTTC	CASSGSGTGAETQYF
.	TRBV2	TRBJ2-2	.	TGTGCCAGCAGTGAAGTTGGTCAGATCACCGGGGAGCTGTTTTTT	CASSEVGQITGELFF
TRBD2	TRBV27	TRBJ2-2	.	TGTGCCAGCAGTTTCTCCGCCGTGCTAGCGGGGGGGCGTGGGGAGCTGTTTTTT	CASSFSAVLAGGRGELFF
TRBD1	TRBV6-5	TRBJ1-4	.	TGTGCCAGCAGCCTGACAGGGCTTAATGAAAAACTGTTTTTT	CASSLTGLNEKLFF
.	TRBV30	TRBJ2-4	.	TGTGCCTGGCCTTGTCTCTGTATCCTAGCCAAAAACATTCAGTACTTC	CAWPCLCILAKNIQYF
TRBD2	TRBV4-2	TRBJ2-5	few	TGTGCCAGCAGCATATCTAGCGGGAATCTTGGAGAGACCCAGTACTTC	CASSISSGNLGETQYF
TRBD2	TRBV15	TRBJ2-7	.	TGTGCCACCAGCTCGCGCAGTAGGGGCGGGAGGATCTACGAGCAGTACTTC	CATSSRSRGGRIYEQYF
.	TRBV2	TRBJ2-1	.	TGTGCCAGCATAAGAGGGCTCAACAATGAGCAGTTCTTC	CASIRGLNNEQFF
TRBD1	TRBV7-9	TRBJ2-2	.	TGTGCCCTCGGGGACAGAAACACCGGGGAGCTGTTTTTT	CALGDRNTGELFF
.	TRBV18	TRBJ1-1	.	TGTGCCAGCTCCCGTGAGTGGAACACTGAAGCTTTCTTT	CASSREWNTEAFF
.	TRBV7-2	TRBJ2-7	.	TGTGCCAGCAGCTACCCTGGTCGATACAACTACGAGCAGTACTTC	CASSYPGRYNYEQYF
.	TRBV6-1	TRBJ2-3	.	TGTGCCAGCAGTGGGTGGGGGGGCACAGATACGCAGTATTTT	CASSGWGGTDTQYF
TRBD2	TRBV6-6	TRBJ2-7	.	TGTGCCAGCAGTTACTCTGGACTAGCGGAGAACTACGAGCAGTACTTC	CASSYSGLAENYEQYF
TRBD2	TRBV7-3	TRBJ2-1	.	TGTGCCAGCAGCTTAGATAGCGGGGGTTTATATGAGCAGTTCTTC	CASSLDSGGLYEQFF
.	TRBV6-1	TRBJ1-5	.	TGTGCCAGCAGGCGGGGGAACAATCAGCCCCAGCATTTT	CASRRGNNQPQHF
.	TRBV19	TRBJ2-6	.	TGTGCCAGTAGTATAACGGGGGCTGGGGCCAACGTCCTGACTTTC	CASSITGAGANVLTF
.	TRBV5-1	TRBJ2-3	.	TGCGCCAGCGGACCCCAGGGGATTGATACGCAGTATTTT	CASGPQGIDTQYF
TRBD1	TRBV28	TRBJ1-5	.	TGTGCCAGCAGCCGTATCCGACAGGGGGCGGGTCAGCCCCAGCATTTT	CASSRIRQGAGQPQHF
TRBD2	TRBV27	TRBJ2-1	.	TGTGCCAGCACTCAGCGGGAGGGGGGGGTTGAGCAGTTCTTC	CASTQREGGVEQFF
TRBD2	TRBV7-9	TRBJ2-7	.	TGTGCCAGCAGCTTAGCACTAGCGTACGAGCAGTACTTC	CASSLALAYEQYF
.	TRBV28	TRBJ2-7	.	TGTGCCAGCAGTTTGAGGGGAGGGGGGTCGGCCGAGCAGTACTTC	CASSLRGGGSAEQYF
.	TRBV19	TRBJ2-1	.	TGTGCCAGTAGTATAGGCCTAGGGGTCACCTCCTACAATGAGCAGTTCTTC	CASSIGLGVTSYNEQFF
.	TRBV5-8	TRBJ1-1	.	TGTGCCAGCAGCTTGGGAGGGGGGGTGGCTGAAGCTTTCTTT	CASSLGGGVAEAFF
.	TRBV6-5	TRBJ2-7	.	TGTGCCAGCAGCCCCGGAGGCTACGAGCAGTACTTC	CASSPGGYEQYF
.	TRBV6-1	TRBJ1-6	.	TGTGCCAGCAGTGAAAGAGGGGGAGTCTTTAATTCACCCCTCCACTTT	CASSERGGVFNSPLHF
.	TRBV6-1	TRBJ2-3	.	TGTGCCAGCAGTGAACAGGGCACAGATACGCAGTATTTT	CASSEQGTDTQYF
TRBD1	TRBV5-1	TRBJ1-4	.	TGCGCCAGCAGCTTGGCAGGGGGTGAGGAAAAACTGTTTTTT	CASSLAGGEEKLFF
TRBD1	TRBV10-1	TRBJ2-2	.	TGCGCCAGCAGTCGGACAGGGTTGACCGGGGAGCTGTTTTTT	CASSRTGLTGELFF
.	TRBV5-4	TRBJ2-1	.	TGTGCCAGCGCCCGGGAGGGGGCGACTTACAATGAGCAGTTCTTC	CASAREGATYNEQFF
.	TRBV7-2	TRBJ2-7	.	TGTGCCAGCAGCCCCTCTCCCTCGTCCGAGCTCCCGACCTACGAGCAGTACTTC	CASSPSPSSELPTYEQYF
.	TRBV9	TRBJ1-2	.	TGTGCCAGCAGCGTTGGGGACACAGACTATGGCTACACCTTC	CASSVGDTDYGYTF
.	TRBV10-3	TRBJ1-5	.	TGTGCCAACGAGAGTCCCCATCAGCCCCAGCATTTT	CANESPHQPQHF
TRBD2	TRBV7-9	TRBJ2-3	.	TGTGCCAGCAGCTCGCCGGGCGGGGGACCCACAGATACGCAGTATTTT	CASSSPGGGPTDTQYF
TRBD1	TRBV7-9	TRBJ2-7	few	TGTGCCAGCAGACGGGACAGCAACTACGAGCAGTACTTC	CASRRDSNYEQYF
TRBD2	TRBV19	TRBJ2-3	.	TGTGCCACCATGAGCGGGAGGGGATCAGATACGCAGTATTTT	CATMSGRGSDTQYF